A selection of T cell receptor beta chains follows, all from one sample in a study of blood T cell repertoires in COVID-19. Clones were read by immunoSEQ multiplex PCR, and TCRdb kept only the in-frame ones, dropping some. The sample carries some 220,000 clones, 80% to 90% recorded once. What was sequenced was peripheral blood. The receptors were gathered from a woman of 80 years or more with active or convalescent COVID-19. The CDR3 runs from the conserved cysteine through the conserved F or W. The D gene is left open where the match is weak. Size values are once, few and many counts, or a class for expanded clones, and some rows have none.

size	D	V	J	DNA	CDR3
.	TRBD1	TRBV20-1	TRBJ2-3	TGCAGTGCAAGTAGACAGGGAACCGCCACAGATACGCAGTATTTT	CSASRQGTATDTQYF
.	.	TRBV3-1/TRBV3-2	TRBJ2-1	TGTGCCAGCAGCCTTCGGGACTCGTCGCGTTATGAGCAGTTCTTC	CASSLRDSSRYEQFF
.	.	TRBV9	TRBJ1-2	TGTGCCAGCACCCCTACCCCCAGGGAGGAGTACTATGGCTACACCTTC	CASTPTPREEYYGYTF
once	TRBD2	TRBV2	TRBJ2-1	TGTGCCAACTCACTAGCGAGAAACAATGAGCAGTTCTTC	CANSLARNNEQFF
.	.	TRBV7-2	TRBJ2-1	TGTGCCAGCAGCCCCCAGGTGGGGAGCTCCTACAATGAGCAGTTCTTC	CASSPQVGSSYNEQFF
.	.	TRBV6-5	TRBJ2-2	TGTGCCAGCAGCCCGATGGAGGGGTTCGACGGGGAGCTGTTTTTT	CASSPMEGFDGELFF
.	.	TRBV11-2	TRBJ2-5	TGTGCCAGCAGCCCCGTAATGGCCCAAGAGACCCAGTACTTC	CASSPVMAQETQYF
.	.	TRBV6-1	TRBJ2-1	TGTGCCAGCAACCTCAGAACAGATTACAATGAGCAGTTCTTC	CASNLRTDYNEQFF
.	TRBD1	TRBV19	TRBJ1-2	TGTGCCAGTAGTCCGACAGGGAGTGACTATGGCTACACCTTC	CASSPTGSDYGYTF
.	TRBD1	TRBV5-4	TRBJ2-1	TGTGCCAGCAGCTCCGGGACAGGCTTGAATGAGCAGTTCTTC	CASSSGTGLNEQFF
.	.	TRBV19	TRBJ1-5	TGTGCCAGTAGCCTCGACTGGACACCTCATCAGCCCCAGCATTTT	CASSLDWTPHQPQHF
.	TRBD2	TRBV6-5	TRBJ2-7	TGTGCCAGCAGTTACTCGTACGGGGGGAGCGAGCAGTACTTC	CASSYSYGGSEQYF
.	.	TRBV5-1	TRBJ2-7	TGCGCCAGCAGCTTGGTATTAGGCAGGGCCCCTGGCGAGCAGTACTTC	CASSLVLGRAPGEQYF
.	TRBD1	TRBV5-1	TRBJ1-2	TGCGCCAGCAGCTTGAGGCAGGGGGACGATGGCTACACCTTC	CASSLRQGDDGYTF
.	.	TRBV7-2	TRBJ2-7	TGTGCCAGCAGCCGCAGGTACGAGCAGTACTTC	CASSRRYEQYF
.	.	TRBV30	TRBJ1-2	TGTGCCTGGAGTGGGGGGGGCCTGCACTATGGCTACACCTTC	CAWSGGGLHYGYTF
.	.	TRBV5-1	TRBJ1-2	TGCGCCAGCAGTCAGGGTAACTATGGCTACACCTTC	CASSQGNYGYTF
.	TRBD1	TRBV7-6	TRBJ2-7	TGTGCCAGCAGCTCGGGACAGAACTACGAGCAGTACTTC	CASSSGQNYEQYF
.	TRBD1	TRBV14	TRBJ1-1	TGTGCCAGCAGCCGATGGACAGGGTATAACACTGAAGCTTTCTTT	CASSRWTGYNTEAFF
.	TRBD2	TRBV5-1	TRBJ2-3	TGCGCCAGCAGCAACGGACTAGCGGGGAGGGATAGAACGCAGTATTTT	CASSNGLAGRDRTQYF
few	TRBD1	TRBV3-1/TRBV3-2	TRBJ1-3	TGTGCCAGCAGCCTTGGACAGGGTGGTGGAAACACCATATATTTT	CASSLGQGGGNTIYF
.	TRBD1	TRBV15	TRBJ1-1	TGTGCCACCCGGGACAGTGGTTATGCTCCAGCTTTCTTT	CATRDSGYAPAFF
few	.	TRBV7-2	TRBJ1-5	TGTGCCAGCAGCTCTGGGGCCGATCAGCCCCAGCATTTT	CASSSGADQPQHF
.	TRBD2	TRBV14	TRBJ2-7	TGTGCCAGCAGCTCGGGGGGGGAGCAGTACTTC	CASSSGGEQYF
.	TRBD1	TRBV5-6	TRBJ2-2	TGTGCCAGCAGCTACACAGGGGGCCCAAACACCGGGGAGCTGTTTTTT	CASSYTGGPNTGELFF
.	.	TRBV7-3	TRBJ2-5	TGTGCCAGCAGCTTGAGCGGACCGAGGGAGACCCAGTACTTC	CASSLSGPRETQYF
.	TRBD2	TRBV7-2	TRBJ2-3	TGTGCCAGCAGCTTATTCCTAGCGGGCACAGATACGCAGTATTTT	CASSLFLAGTDTQYF
few	TRBD1	TRBV5-3	TRBJ2-7	TGTGCCAGAAGCCCGGACAGGGAAAGCTCCTACGAGCAGTACTTC	CARSPDRESSYEQYF
.	TRBD1	TRBV29-1	TRBJ1-2	TGCAGCGCTGGACAGGGGGATGGGTATGGCTACACCTTC	CSAGQGDGYGYTF
once	.	TRBV15	TRBJ2-7	TGTGCCACCAGCAGAGATTTTGAACAGGGATTTGAAGCGTACTTC	CATSRDFEQGFEAYF
.	.	TRBV6-5	TRBJ1-5	TGTGCCAGCAGTTACTCCACAGGGTCGGGGCAGCCCCAGCATTTT	CASSYSTGSGQPQHF
.	.	TRBV2	TRBJ1-1	TGTGCCAGCAGTGAACGCGGAGCAGCCACTGAAGCTTTCTTT	CASSERGAATEAFF
.	.	TRBV7-9	TRBJ1-1	TGTGCCAGCAGCTTACTCCCGGGGGGGATGAACACTGAAGCTTTCTTT	CASSLLPGGMNTEAFF
.	.	TRBV28	TRBJ1-5	TGTGCCAGCAGTCCCGGGGGACTTCCCAGCAATCAGCCCCAGCATTTT	CASSPGGLPSNQPQHF
.	TRBD2	TRBV3-1/TRBV3-2	TRBJ2-1	TGTGCCAGCAGCCAAGCTAGGGGTAGCGGGAAAACCTACAATGAGCAGTTCTTC	CASSQARGSGKTYNEQFF
.	TRBD2	TRBV7-9	TRBJ2-2	TGTGCCAGCAGCCCCCCCGGAGCGGGAGATCGAACCGGGGAGCTGTTTTTT	CASSPPGAGDRTGELFF
.	.	TRBV5-1	TRBJ1-3	TGCGCCAGCAGCTTGGGGGCAGGCCAGTCTGGAAACACCATATATTTT	CASSLGAGQSGNTIYF
.	TRBD2	TRBV5-6	TRBJ2-5	TGTGCCAGCAGCTGGGGGACTAGCGCCCTCACCCAGTACTTC	CASSWGTSALTQYF
.	.	TRBV5-1	TRBJ2-5	TGCGCCAGCAGTTCTCAGGGAGGCCAAGAGACCCAGTACTTC	CASSSQGGQETQYF
.	.	TRBV5-1	TRBJ2-5	TGCGCCACCGGACTTTCCGGAGAGACCCAGTACTTC	CATGLSGETQYF
.	.	TRBV11-3	TRBJ2-7	TGTGCCAGCGGTCAGGGTTTCGACGAGCAGTACTTC	CASGQGFDEQYF